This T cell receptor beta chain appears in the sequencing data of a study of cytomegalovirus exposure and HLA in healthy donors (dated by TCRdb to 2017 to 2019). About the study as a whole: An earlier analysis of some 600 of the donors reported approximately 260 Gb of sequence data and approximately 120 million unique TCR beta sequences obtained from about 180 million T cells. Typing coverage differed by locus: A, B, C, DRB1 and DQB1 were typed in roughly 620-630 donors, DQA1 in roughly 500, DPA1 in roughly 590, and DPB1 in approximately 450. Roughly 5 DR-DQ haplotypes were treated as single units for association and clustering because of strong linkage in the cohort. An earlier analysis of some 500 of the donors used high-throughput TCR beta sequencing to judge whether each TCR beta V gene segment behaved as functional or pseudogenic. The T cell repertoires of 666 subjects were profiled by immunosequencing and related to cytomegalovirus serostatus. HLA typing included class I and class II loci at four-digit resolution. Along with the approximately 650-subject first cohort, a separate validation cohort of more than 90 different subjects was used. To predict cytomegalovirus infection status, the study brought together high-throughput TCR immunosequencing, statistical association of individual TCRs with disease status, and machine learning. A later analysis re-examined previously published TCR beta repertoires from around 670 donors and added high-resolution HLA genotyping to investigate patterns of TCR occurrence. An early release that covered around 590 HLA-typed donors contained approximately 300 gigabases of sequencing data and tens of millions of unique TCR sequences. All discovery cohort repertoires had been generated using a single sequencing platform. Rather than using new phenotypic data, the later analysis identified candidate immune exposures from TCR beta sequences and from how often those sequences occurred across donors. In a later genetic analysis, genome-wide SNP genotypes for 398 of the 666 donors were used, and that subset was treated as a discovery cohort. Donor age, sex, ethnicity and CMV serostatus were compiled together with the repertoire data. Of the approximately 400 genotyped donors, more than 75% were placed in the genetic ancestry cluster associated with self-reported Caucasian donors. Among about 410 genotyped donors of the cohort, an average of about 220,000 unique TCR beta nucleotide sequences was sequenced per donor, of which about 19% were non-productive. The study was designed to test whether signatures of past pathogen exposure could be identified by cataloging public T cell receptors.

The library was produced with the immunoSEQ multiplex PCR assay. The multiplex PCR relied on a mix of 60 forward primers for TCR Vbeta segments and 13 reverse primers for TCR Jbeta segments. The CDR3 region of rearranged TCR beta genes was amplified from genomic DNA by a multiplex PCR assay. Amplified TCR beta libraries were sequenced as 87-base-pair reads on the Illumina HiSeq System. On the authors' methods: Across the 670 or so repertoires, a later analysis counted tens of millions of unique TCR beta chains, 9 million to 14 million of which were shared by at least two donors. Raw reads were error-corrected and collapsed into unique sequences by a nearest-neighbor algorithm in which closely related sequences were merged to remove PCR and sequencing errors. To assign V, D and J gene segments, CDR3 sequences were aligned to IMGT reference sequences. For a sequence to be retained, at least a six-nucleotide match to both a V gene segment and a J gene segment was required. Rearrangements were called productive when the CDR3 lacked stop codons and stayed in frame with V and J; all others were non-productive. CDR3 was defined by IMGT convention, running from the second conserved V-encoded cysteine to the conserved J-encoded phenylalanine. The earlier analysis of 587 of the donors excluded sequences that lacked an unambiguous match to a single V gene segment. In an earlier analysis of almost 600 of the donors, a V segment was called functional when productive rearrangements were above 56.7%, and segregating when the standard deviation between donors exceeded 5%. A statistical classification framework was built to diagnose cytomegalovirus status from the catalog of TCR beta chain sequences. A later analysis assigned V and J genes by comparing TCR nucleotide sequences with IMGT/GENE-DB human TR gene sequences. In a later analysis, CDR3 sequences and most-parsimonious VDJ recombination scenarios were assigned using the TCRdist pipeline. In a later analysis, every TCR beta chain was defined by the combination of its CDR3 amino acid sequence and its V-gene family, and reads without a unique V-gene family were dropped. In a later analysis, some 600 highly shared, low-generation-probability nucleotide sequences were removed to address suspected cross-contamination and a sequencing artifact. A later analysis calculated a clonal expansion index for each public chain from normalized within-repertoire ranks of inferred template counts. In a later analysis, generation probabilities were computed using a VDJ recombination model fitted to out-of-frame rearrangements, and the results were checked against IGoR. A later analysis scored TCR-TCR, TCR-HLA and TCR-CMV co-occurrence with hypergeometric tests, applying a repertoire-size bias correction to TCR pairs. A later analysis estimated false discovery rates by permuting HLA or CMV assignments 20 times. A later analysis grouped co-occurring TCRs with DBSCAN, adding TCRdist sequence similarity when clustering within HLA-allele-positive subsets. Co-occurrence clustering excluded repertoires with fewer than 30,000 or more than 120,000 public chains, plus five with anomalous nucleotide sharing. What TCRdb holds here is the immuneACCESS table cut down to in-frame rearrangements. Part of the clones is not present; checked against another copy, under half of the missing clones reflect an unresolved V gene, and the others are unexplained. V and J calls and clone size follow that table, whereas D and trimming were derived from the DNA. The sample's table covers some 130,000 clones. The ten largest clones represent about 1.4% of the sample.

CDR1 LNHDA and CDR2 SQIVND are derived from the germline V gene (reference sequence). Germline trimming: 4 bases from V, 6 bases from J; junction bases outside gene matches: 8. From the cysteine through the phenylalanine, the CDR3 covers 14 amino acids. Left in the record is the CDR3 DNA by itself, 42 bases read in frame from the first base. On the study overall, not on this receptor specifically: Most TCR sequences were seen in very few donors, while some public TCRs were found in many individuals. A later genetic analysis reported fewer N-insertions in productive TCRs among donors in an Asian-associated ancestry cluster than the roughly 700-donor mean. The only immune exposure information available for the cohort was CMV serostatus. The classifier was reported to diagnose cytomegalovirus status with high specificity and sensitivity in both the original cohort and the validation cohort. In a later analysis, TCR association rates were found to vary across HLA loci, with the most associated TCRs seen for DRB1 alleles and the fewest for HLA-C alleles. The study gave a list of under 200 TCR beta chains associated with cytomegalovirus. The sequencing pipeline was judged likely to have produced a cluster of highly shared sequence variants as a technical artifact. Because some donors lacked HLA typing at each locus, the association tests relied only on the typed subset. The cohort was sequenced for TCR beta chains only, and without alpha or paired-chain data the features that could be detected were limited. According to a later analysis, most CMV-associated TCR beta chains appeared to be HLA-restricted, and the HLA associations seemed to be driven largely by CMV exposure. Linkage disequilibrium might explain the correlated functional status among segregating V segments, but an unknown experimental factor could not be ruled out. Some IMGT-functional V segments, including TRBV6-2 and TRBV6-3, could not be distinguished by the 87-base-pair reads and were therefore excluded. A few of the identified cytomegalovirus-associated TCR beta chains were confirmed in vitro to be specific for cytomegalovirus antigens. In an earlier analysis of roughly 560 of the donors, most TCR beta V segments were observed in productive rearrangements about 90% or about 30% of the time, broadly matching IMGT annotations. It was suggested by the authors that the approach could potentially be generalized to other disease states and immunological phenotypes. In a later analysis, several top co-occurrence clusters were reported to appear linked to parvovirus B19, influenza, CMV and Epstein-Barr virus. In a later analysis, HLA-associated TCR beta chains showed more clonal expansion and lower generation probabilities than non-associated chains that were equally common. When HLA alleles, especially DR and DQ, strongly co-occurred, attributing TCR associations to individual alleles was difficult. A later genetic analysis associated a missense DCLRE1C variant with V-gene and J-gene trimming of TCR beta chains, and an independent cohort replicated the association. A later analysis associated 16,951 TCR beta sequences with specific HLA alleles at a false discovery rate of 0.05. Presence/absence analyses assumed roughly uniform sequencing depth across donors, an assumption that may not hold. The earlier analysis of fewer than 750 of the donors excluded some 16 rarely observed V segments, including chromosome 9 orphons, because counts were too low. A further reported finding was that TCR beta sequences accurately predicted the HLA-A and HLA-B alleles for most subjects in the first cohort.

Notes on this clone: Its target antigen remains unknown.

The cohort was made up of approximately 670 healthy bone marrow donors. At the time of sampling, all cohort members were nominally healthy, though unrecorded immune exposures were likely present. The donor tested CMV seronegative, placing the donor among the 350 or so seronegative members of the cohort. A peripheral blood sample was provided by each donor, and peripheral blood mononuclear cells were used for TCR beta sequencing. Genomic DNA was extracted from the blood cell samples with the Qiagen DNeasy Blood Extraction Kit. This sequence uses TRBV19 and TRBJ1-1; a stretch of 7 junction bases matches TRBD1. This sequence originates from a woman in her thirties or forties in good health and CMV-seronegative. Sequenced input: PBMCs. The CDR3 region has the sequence CASSNAGGLAEAFF. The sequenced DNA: TGTGCCAGTAGTAACGCAGGGGGACTGGCTGAAGCTTTCTTT.